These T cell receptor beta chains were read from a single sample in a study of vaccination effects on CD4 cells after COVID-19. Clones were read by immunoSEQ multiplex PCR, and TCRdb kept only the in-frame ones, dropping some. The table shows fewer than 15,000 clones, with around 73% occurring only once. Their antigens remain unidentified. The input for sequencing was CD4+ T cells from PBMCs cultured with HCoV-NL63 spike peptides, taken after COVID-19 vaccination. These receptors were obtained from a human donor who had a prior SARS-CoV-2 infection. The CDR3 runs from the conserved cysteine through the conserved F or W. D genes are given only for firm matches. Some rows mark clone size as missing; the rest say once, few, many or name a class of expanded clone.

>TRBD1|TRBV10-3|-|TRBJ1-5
CAVGTDSNQPQHF
TGTGCCGTCGGGACAGATAGCAATCAGCCCCAGCATTTT
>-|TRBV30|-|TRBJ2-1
CAWSLGLSSYNEQFF
TGTGCCTGGAGTTTGGGACTGAGCTCCTACAATGAGCAGTTCTTC
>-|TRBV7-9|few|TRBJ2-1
CASSLAEGPVRNEQFF
TGTGCCAGCAGCTTAGCGGAGGGACCGGTACGGAATGAGCAGTTCTTC
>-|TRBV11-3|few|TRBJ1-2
CASSQDGNYGYTF
TGTGCCAGCAGCCAGGACGGCAACTATGGCTACACCTTC
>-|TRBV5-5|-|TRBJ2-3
CASRAGPVFGTDTQYF
TGTGCCAGCAGGGCGGGCCCGGTATTTGGTACAGATACGCAGTATTTT
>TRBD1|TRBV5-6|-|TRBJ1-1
CASSMGDRGGTEAFF
TGTGCCAGCAGCATGGGGGACAGGGGGGGCACTGAAGCTTTCTTT
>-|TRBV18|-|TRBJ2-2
CASSPRAGSNTGELFF
TGTGCCAGCTCACCTAGGGCAGGGTCGAACACCGGGGAGCTGTTTTTT
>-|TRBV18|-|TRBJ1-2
CASHNDPVGGYTF
TGTGCCAGCCATAACGACCCGGTGGGTGGCTACACCTTC
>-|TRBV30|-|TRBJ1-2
CAWRRVRLPYGYTF
TGTGCCTGGAGACGAGTGAGACTACCCTATGGCTACACCTTC
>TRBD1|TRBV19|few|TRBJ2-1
CASSTPDRDSAYNEQFF
TGTGCCAGTAGTACCCCGGACCGGGACAGTGCCTACAATGAGCAGTTCTTC
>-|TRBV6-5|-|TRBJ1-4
CASSPDGWNEKLFF
TGTGCCAGCAGCCCGGACGGATGGAATGAAAAACTGTTTTTT
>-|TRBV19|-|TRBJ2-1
CASSIHRLEGVNEQFF
TGTGCCAGTAGTATTCATCGACTAGAAGGGGTCAATGAGCAGTTCTTC
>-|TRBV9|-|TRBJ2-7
CASSVAPTRGGVDEQYF
TGTGCCAGCAGCGTAGCCCCCACCAGGGGGGGGGTGGACGAGCAGTACTTC
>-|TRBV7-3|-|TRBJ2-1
CASSLAGQNEQFF
TGTGCCAGCAGCTTAGCGGGACAGAATGAGCAGTTCTTC
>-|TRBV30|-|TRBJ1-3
CAWSPTGWSRGNTIYF
TGTGCCTGGAGTCCAACAGGGTGGTCCCGTGGAAACACCATATATTTT
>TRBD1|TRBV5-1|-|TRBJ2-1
CASSLAGQGTGSYNEQFF
TGCGCCAGCAGCTTGGCCGGACAGGGAACCGGATCCTACAATGAGCAGTTCTTC
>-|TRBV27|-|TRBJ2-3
CASSFWGPADTQYF
TGTGCCAGCAGTTTTTGGGGGCCGGCAGATACGCAGTATTTT
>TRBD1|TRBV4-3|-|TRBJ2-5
CASSHHYDRDEETQYF
TGCGCCAGCAGCCACCACTACGACAGGGACGAAGAGACCCAGTACTTC
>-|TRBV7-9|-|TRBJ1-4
CASSLVLGEFNEKLFF
TGTGCCAGCAGCTTAGTCTTGGGGGAGTTTAATGAAAAACTGTTTTTT
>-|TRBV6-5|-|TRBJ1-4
CASSADGRNEKLFF
TGTGCCAGCAGCGCGGACGGGAGAAATGAAAAACTGTTTTTT
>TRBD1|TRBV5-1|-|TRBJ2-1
CASSLAPSGTGDDEQFF
TGCGCCAGCAGCTTGGCCCCTTCCGGGACAGGGGATGATGAGCAGTTCTTC